This T cell receptor beta chain is from a study of cytomegalovirus exposure and HLA in healthy donors. As regards this clone: The target antigen is unknown.

Broader study findings: Cytomegalovirus status was reportedly diagnosed by the classifier with high sensitivity and specificity. Subsequent analysis revealed that first-cohort TCR clusters tended to co-occur in the roughly 120 validation repertoires.

Only in-frame clones appear in the TCRdb table, and some are missing; sequencing was by immunoSEQ multiplex PCR. The top ten hold approximately 1% of the sample, which has about 220,000 clones, around 90% seen once. Sequences were obtained from PBMCs. The sequence came from a woman between 18 and 30 years old in good health and CMV-seronegative.

This chain's CDR3 is CASSEARSGSLGTDTQYF. Here the CDR3 DNA reads TGTGCCAGCAGTGAAGCGCGTAGCGGGAGCCTCGGCACAGATACGCAGTATTTT. The chain joins TRBV6-1 to TRBJ2-3; 9 bases fit TRBD2. The CDR3 has 18 amino acids. The ends lost 0 bases at V and 1 base at J; junction bases unmatched: 8. Germline CDR1 MNHNS, CDR2 SASEGT.